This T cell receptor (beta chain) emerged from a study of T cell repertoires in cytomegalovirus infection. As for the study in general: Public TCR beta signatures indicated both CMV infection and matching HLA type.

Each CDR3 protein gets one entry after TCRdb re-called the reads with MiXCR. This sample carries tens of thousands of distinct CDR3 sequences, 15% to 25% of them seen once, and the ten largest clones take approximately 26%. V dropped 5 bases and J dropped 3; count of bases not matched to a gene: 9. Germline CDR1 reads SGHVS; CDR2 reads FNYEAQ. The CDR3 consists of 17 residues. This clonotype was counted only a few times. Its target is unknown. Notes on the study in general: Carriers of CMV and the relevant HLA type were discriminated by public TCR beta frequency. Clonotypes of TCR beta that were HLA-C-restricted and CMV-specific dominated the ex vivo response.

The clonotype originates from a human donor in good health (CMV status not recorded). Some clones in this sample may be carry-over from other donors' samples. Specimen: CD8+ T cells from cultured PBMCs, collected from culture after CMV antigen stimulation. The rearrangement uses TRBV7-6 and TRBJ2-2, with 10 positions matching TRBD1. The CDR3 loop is CASSTRPDRGYTGELFF. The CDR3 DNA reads TGTGCCAGCAGCACCCGACCGGACAGGGGGTACACCGGGGAGCTGTTTTTT.